This T cell receptor (beta chain) was sequenced for a study of cytomegalovirus exposure and HLA in healthy donors. Trimming cost V 4 bases and J 4 bases; bases outside gene matches: 5. The germline V gene has CDR1 SGHRS and CDR2 YFSETQ. The length of the CDR3 is 14 residues. The study ran its PCR with 60 Vbeta and 13 Jbeta primers. TCRdb's copy holds only in-frame clones and misses some; the assay was immunoSEQ multiplex PCR. Of roughly 150,000 clones listed, 82% are singletons. In this sample, this clone turned up a few times. Sequenced input: PBMCs. This chain uses TRBV5-1 with TRBJ2-3, with TRBD2 matching 8 bases. The receptor was derived from a woman in her forties or fifties in good health and CMV-seropositive. The CDR3: CASSSSGVPDTQYF. The CDR3 coding sequence is TGCGCCAGCAGCAGTAGCGGGGTGCCAGATACGCAGTATTTT.